This T cell receptor (beta chain) comes out of a study of T-cell memory formation after mild COVID-19. About the study: There were largely donor-specific TCR clusters. Notes on the study in general: Some responding clones appeared in pre-infection memory, suggesting cross-reactive memory joined. Whereas later expanders leaned CD4+, clones contracting day 15 to 85 showed a balanced CD4/CD8 makeup.

The CDR3 runs 12 residues. CDR1 and CDR2 from the germline V gene are SGHTA and FQGNSA. V was trimmed by 6 bases and J by 1 base, leaving 6 bases between them. With regard to this clonotype: The antigen remains undetermined.

Using its own MiXCR run on the 5' RACE reads, TCRdb lists one record per CDR3 protein. The table has 300,000 to 400,000 distinct CDR3 sequences, approximately 14% seen once; the top ten hold about 22%. The chain employs TRBV7-2 and TRBJ1-1; unclear D gene. This clonotype was sampled from a man aged 18 to 30 who had mild COVID-19 (a few samples of this study predate the infection). Cell type and time point are not known. Source material: PBMCs or a T cell subset sorted from them (not recorded which). The CDR3 loop is CASRPGNTEAFF. In DNA, the CDR3 is TGTGCCAGCAGGCCAGGGAACACTGAAGCTTTCTTT.